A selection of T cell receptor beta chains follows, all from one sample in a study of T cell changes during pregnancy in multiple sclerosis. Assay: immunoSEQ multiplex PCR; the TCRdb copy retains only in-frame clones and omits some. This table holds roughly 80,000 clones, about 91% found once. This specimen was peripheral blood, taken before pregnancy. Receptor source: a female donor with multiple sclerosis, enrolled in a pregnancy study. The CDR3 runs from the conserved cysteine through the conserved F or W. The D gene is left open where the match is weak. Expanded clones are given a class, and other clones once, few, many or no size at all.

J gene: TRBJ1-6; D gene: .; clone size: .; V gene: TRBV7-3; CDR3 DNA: TGTGCCAGCAGCTTACAGGGGTCCGATTCACCCCTCCACTTT; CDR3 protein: CASSLQGSDSPLHF
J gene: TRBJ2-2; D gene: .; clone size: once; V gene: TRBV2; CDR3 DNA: TGTGCCAGCAGTGATGGGCAGTTCACCGGGGAGCTGTTTTTT; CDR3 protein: CASSDGQFTGELFF
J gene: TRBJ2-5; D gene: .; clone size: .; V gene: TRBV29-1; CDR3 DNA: TGCAGCGTTGCAGGGGAAGAGACCCAGTACTTC; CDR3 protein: CSVAGEETQYF
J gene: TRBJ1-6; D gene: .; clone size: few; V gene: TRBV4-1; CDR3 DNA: TGCGCCAGCAGCCCTGATGGGCAGGGCTTTTCACCCCTCCACTTT; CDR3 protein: CASSPDGQGFSPLHF
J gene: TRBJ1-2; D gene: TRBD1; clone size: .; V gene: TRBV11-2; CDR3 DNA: TGTGCCAGCAGCTCCGGGACAGGGGTCTCTAACTATGGCTACACCTTC; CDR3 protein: CASSSGTGVSNYGYTF
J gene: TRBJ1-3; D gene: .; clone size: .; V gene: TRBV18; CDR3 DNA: TGTGCCAGCGTACTGAGCTCTGGAAACACCATATATTTT; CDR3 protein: CASVLSSGNTIYF
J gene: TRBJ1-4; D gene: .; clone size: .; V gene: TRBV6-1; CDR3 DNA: TGTGCCAGCAGTGAAGGACATCCAACTAATGAAAAACTGTTTTTT; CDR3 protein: CASSEGHPTNEKLFF
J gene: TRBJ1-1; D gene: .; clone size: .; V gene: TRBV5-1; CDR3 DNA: TGCGCCAGCAGGTCCGACAGTCCTGAAGCTTTCTTT; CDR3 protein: CASRSDSPEAFF
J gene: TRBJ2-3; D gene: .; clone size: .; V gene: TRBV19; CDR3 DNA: TGTGCCAGTAGTGCCCTACGGGGGTGGGGTGCAGATACGCAGTATTTT; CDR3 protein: CASSALRGWGADTQYF
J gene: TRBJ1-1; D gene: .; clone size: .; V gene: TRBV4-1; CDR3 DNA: TGCGCCAGCAGCCCCTCGTACACCCTAGAGGTAGTGAACACTGAAGCTTTCTTT; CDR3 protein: CASSPSYTLEVVNTEAFF
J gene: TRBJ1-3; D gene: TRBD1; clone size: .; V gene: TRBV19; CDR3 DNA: TGTGCCAGTAGTATAGGGACAGGCGTTTCTGGAAACACCATATATTTT; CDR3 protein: CASSIGTGVSGNTIYF
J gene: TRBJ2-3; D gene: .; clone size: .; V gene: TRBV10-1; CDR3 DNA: TGCGCCAGCAGCTCAGGGTTGAGCACAGATACGCAGTATTTT; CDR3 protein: CASSSGLSTDTQYF
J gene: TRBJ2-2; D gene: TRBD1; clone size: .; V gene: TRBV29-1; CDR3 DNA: TGCAGCGTTGTGGCAGGGGGCACCGGGGAGCTGTTTTTT; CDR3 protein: CSVVAGGTGELFF
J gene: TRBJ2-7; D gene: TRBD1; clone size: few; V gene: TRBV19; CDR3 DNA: TGTGCCAGTAGTGTCGGGACAGGGTGGTACGAGCAGTACTTC; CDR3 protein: CASSVGTGWYEQYF
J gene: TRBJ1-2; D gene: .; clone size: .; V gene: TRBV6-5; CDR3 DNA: TGTGCCAGCAGCAACAGGGCTCCTGACTATGGCTACACCTTC; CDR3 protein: CASSNRAPDYGYTF
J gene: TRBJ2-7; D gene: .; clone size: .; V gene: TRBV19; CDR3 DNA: TGTGCCAGTAGTATAGGGCGTGGGCAGTTTGCCTACGAGCAGTACTTC; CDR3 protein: CASSIGRGQFAYEQYF
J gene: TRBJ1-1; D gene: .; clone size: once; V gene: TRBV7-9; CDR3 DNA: TGTGCCAGCAGCTCGACATTCCACATGAACACTGAAGCTTTCTTT; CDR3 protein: CASSSTFHMNTEAFF
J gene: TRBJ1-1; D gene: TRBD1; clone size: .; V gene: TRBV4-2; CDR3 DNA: TGTGCCAGCAGCCAAGCGCCCACCGGGACAGACTTGAACACTGAAGCTTTCTTT; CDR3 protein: CASSQAPTGTDLNTEAFF
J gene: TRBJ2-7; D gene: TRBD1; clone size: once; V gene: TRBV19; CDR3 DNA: TGTGCCAGTAGTATATCAGGACAGGGGTACGAGCAGTACTTC; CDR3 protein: CASSISGQGYEQYF
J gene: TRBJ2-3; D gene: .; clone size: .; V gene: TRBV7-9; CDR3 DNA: TGTGCCAGCAGCTTTGCAGGTGGGGATACGCAGTATTTT; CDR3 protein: CASSFAGGDTQYF
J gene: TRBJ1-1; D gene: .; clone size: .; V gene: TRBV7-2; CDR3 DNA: TGTGCCAGCAGCCGACATCCAGGGGTCACTGAAGCTTTCTTT; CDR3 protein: CASSRHPGVTEAFF
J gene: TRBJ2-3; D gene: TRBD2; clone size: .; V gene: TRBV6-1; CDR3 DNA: TGTGCCAGCAGTGAAATGGGCGGGGGAATTGATACGCAGTATTTT; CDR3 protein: CASSEMGGGIDTQYF
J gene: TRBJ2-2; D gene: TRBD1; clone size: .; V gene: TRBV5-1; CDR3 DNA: TGCGCCAGCAGCTTGGACCCCCCCGGGACAGGGTCGAACACCGGGGAGCTGTTTTTT; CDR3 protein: CASSLDPPGTGSNTGELFF
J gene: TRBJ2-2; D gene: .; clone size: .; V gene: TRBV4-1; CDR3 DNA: TGCGCCAGCAGCCAGGCCCTACAGGGGAACACCGGGGAGCTGTTTTTT; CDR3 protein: CASSQALQGNTGELFF
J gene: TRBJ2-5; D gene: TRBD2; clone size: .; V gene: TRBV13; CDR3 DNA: TGTGCCAGCAGCCCAAGCGGGGGGGTACAAGAGACCCAGTACTTC; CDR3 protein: CASSPSGGVQETQYF
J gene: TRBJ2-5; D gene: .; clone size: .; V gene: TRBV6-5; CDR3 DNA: TGTGCCAGCAGTTACGACAGAGAAGAGACCCAGTACTTC; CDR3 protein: CASSYDREETQYF
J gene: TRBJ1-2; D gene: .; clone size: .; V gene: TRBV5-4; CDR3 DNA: TGTGCCAGCAGCCCAGGACAGTCCTATCGCTATGGCTACACCTTC; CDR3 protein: CASSPGQSYRYGYTF
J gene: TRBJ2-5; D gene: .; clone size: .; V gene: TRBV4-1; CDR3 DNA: TGCGCCAGCAGCCAAGAATGGGTCGGCGGGACCCAGTACTTC; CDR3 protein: CASSQEWVGGTQYF
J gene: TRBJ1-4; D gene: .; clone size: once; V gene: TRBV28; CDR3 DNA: TGTGCCAGCAGTAACAGCTTCCCAGGGGAAAAACTGTTTTTT; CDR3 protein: CASSNSFPGEKLFF
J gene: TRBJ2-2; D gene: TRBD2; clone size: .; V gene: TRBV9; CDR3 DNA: TGTGCCAGCAGCGTAACGAGCGGGGGGGCCCCCGGGGAGCTGTTTTTT; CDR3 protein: CASSVTSGGAPGELFF